This T cell receptor (beta chain) was documented in a study of blood T cell repertoires in COVID-19. Study summary: Acute and convalescent COVID-19 specimens originated in the United States, Italy and Spain. PBMCs, B-cell-depleted T cells, or T cells provided the cDNA or gDNA that made up the material.

Under the authors' procedure: Estimation of nucleated cell counts relied on the amplification of reference gene primers. Method: immunoSEQ multiplex PCR; TCRdb's copy keeps in-frame clones and lacks some. V, J and clone size derive from that table, while D and trimming were established from the DNA sequence. This table holds around 260,000 clones, 86% found once. CDR1 is SGHTA and CDR2 is FQGNSA in the germline V gene. The CDR3 spans 15 residues. Trimming pared 5 bases from V and 2 bases from J, leaving 14 bases between. Material for sequencing was peripheral blood. This chain connects TRBV7-2 to TRBJ2-3; the D gene is possibly TRBD2 (6 bases). The TCR originated in a woman aged 30 to 39 with active or convalescent COVID-19. This chain's CDR3 is CASSVDGGNTDTQYF. CDR3 DNA: TGTGCCAGCAGCGTAGATGGGGGGAACACAGATACGCAGTATTTT.